This T cell receptor (beta chain) was identified during a study of tumor and adjacent non-tumor tissue in lung cancer. Study-wide context: Stage I to III disease affected 9 to 10 men and roughly five women aged roughly 30 to 80. Findings and caveats of the study: Patients with more diverse tumor TCRs had worse survival. Compared with tumor, normal lung showed significantly lower TCR diversity.

This CDR3 is built from 15 residues. Germline V gene lookup returns CDR1 SGHAT and CDR2 FQDESV (reference sequence). As to this clonotype: The antigen remains undetermined. The CDR3 end shows no conserved phenylalanine or tryptophan, and so a read error is likely.

RNA was extracted from bulk tissue without any cell sorting. Three rounds of nested PCR, following a modified ARM-PCR protocol, produced the TCRbeta library. TCRdb processed the multiplex PCR reads anew with MiXCR; each CDR3 protein has one entry. The sample lists under 150,000 distinct CDR3 sequences; approximately 66% were seen once. Sequences were obtained from lung tumor tissue. The chain is built from TRBV11-1 and TRBJ2-1; TRBD1 matches 10 bases. The receptor's source is a man in his 60s with small cell lung cancer. CDR3 nucleotide sequence: TGTGCCAGCAGATTAGAACCGGGACAGGGGAATGAGCAGTTCTTA. Its translation is CASRLEPGQGNEQFL.